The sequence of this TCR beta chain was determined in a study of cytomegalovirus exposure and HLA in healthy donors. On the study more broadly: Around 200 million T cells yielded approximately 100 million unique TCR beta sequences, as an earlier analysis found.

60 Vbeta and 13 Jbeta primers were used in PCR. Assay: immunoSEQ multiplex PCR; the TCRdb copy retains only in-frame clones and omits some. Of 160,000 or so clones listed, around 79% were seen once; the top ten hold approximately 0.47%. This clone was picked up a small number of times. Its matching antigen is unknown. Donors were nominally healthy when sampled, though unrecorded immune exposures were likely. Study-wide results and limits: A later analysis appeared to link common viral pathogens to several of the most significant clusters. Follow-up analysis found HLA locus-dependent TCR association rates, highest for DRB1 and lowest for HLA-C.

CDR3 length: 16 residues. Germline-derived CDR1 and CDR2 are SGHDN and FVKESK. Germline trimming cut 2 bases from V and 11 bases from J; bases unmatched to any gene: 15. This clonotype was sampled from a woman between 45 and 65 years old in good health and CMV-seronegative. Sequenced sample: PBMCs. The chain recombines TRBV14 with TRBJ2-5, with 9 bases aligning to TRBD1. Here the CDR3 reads CASSQRSGTGQGEQYF. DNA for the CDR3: TGTGCCAGCAGCCAAAGATCCGGGACAGGGCAGGGGGAGCAGTACTTC.